This TCR beta chain was recovered during a study of blood T cells in healthy people across ages. The CDR3 is 16 residues long. V was cut by 1 base and J by 4 bases, with 16 bases left in between. Germline values: CDR1 SEHNR, CDR2 FQNEAQ (reference sequence). Primers used in a second PCR of roughly 7 to 12 cycles were a sample-barcoded 5' primer and a J-beta primer mix. TCRdb redid the calling of the 5' RACE reads with MiXCR, one entry per CDR3 protein. The data contain about a million distinct CDR3 sequences, around two fifths of them singletons. This chain connects TRBV7-9 to TRBJ2-5, with D tentatively TRBD1 (5 bases). This TCR derives from a man aged 18-30 years in good health. Sequencing was done on a sample of blood. The DNA for the CDR3 is TGTGCCAGCAGCTTAGTAGGGGTTGGATGGAGAGAGACCCAGTACTTC. Its translation is CASSLVGVGWRETQYF.